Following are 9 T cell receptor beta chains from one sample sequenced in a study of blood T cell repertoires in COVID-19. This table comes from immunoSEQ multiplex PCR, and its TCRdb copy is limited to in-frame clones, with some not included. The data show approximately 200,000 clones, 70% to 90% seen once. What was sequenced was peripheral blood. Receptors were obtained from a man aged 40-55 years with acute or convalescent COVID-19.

For the CDR3, the DNA is TGTGCCATCAGTGAGTCCCGCGGTCATCAGCCCCAGCATTTT. Protein: CAISESRGHQPQHF. The chain couples TRBV10-3 to TRBJ1-5; D gene unclear. Germline assignment: CDR1 ENHRY and CDR2 SYGVKD. The V end was cut by 0 bases, the J end by 5 bases, with 8 bases between. The CDR3 has 14 amino acids.

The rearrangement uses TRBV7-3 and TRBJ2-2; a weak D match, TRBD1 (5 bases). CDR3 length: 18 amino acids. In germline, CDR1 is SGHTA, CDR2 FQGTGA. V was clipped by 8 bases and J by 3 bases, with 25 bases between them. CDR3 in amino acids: CASSPFSTGRSDTGELFF. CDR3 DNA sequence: TGTGCCAGCTCACCTTTCTCAACAGGCCGAAGTGACACCGGGGAGCTGTTTTTT. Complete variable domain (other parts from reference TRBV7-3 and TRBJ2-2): GAGVSQTPSNKVTEKGKYVELRCDPISGHTALYWYRQSLGQGPEFLIYFQGTGAADDSGLPNDRFFAVRPEGSVSTLKIQRTERGDSAVYLCASSPFSTGRSDTGELFFGEGSRLTVL.

CDR3 amino acids: CASSYRTSSSYEQYF. The CDR3 nucleotides read TGTGCCAGCAGCTATCGGACTAGCTCCTCCTACGAGCAGTACTTC. V and J are TRBV5-4 and TRBJ2-7; TRBD2 agrees at 8 bases. CDR1 SGHNT and CDR2 YYREEE come from the germline V gene (reference sequence). This CDR3 contains 15 residues. Trimming at V came to 3 bases and at J to 0 bases, leaving 5 bases not matched to a gene.

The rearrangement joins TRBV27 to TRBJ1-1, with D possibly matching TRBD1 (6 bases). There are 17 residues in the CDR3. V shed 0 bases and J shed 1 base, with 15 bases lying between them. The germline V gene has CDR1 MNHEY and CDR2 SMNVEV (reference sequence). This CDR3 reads CASSLSHLQGPNTEAFF. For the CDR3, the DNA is TGTGCCAGCAGTTTATCTCACCTACAGGGACCGAACACTGAAGCTTTCTTT.

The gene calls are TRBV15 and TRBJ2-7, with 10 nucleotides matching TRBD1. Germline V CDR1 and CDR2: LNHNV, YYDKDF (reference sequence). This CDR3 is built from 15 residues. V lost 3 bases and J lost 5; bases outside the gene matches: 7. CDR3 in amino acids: CATSRTGGRSDEQYF. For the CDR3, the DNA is TGTGCCACCAGCAGGACAGGGGGCAGGAGCGACGAGCAGTACTTC.

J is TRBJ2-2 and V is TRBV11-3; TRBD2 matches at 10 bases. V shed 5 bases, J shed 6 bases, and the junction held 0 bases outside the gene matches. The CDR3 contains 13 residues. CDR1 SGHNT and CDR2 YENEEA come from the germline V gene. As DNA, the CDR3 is TGTGCCAGCAGCAGCGGGGGGGCCGGGGAGCTGTTTTTT. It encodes CASSSGGAGELFF.

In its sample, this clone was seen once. The CDR3 is CSASGTVYGYTF. CDR3 nucleotides: TGCAGTGCTAGTGGGACAGTCTATGGCTACACCTTC. The chain employs TRBV20-1 and TRBJ1-2, with TRBD1 matching over 7 bases. The J segment lost 4 bases and the V segment lost 3 bases, leaving 2 bases of the junction unmatched. The CDR3 extends over 12 amino acids. Germline loops: CDR1 DFQATT, CDR2 SNEGSKA (reference sequence).

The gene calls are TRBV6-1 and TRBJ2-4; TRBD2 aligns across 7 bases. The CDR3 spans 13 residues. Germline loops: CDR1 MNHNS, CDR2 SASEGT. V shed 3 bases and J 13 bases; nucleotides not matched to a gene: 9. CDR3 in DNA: TGTGCCAGCAGTGACCTCTTAGCGGGTGTACAGTACTTC. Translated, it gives CASSDLLAGVQYF.

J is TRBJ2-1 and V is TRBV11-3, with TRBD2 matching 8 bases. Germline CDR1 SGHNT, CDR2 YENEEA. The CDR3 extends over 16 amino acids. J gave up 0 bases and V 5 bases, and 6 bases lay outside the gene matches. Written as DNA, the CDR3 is TGTGCCAGCAGCATTAGCGGGGCCAGCTCCTACAATGAGCAGTTCTTC. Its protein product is CASSISGASSYNEQFF.